A selection of T cell receptor beta chains follows, all from one sample in a study of T cell responses to AZD1222 COVID-19 vaccine. TCRdb's copy holds only in-frame clones and misses some; the assay was immunoSEQ multiplex PCR. This table holds fewer than 180,000 clones, approximately 92% found once. The sequenced sample was peripheral blood, obtained 28 days after the second AZD1222 dose. Receptor source: an adult who received the AZD1222 COVID-19 vaccine. The CDR3 runs from the conserved cysteine through the conserved F or W. D genes are given only for firm matches. A row's size may be missing; if present it is once, few, many or a size class.

clone_size: -
d_call: -
j_call: TRBJ1-2
v_call: TRBV6-5
cdr3_aa: CASSYGDWQGGYGYTF
cdr3_nt: TGTGCCAGCAGTTACGGGGATTGGCAGGGCGGTTATGGCTACACCTTC

clone_size: -
d_call: TRBD1
j_call: TRBJ1-3
v_call: TRBV2
cdr3_aa: CASRSGTGFGNTIYF
cdr3_nt: TGTGCCAGCAGGTCCGGGACAGGGTTTGGAAACACCATATATTTT

clone_size: once
d_call: TRBD1
j_call: TRBJ1-1
v_call: TRBV4-1
cdr3_aa: CASSQVMADRGSAFF
cdr3_nt: TGCGCCAGCAGCCAAGTAATGGCCGACAGGGGTTCAGCTTTCTTT

clone_size: -
d_call: TRBD2
j_call: TRBJ2-3
v_call: TRBV19
cdr3_aa: CASSYNPGLAGSTDTQYF
cdr3_nt: TGTGCCAGTAGCTACAATCCCGGACTAGCGGGGAGCACAGATACGCAGTATTTT

clone_size: -
d_call: -
j_call: TRBJ1-2
v_call: TRBV19
cdr3_aa: CASSVNRNEGYGYTF
cdr3_nt: TGTGCCAGTAGTGTAAACAGGAATGAGGGCTATGGCTACACCTTC

clone_size: -
d_call: -
j_call: TRBJ1-1
v_call: TRBV10-3
cdr3_aa: CAISDSLATEAFF
cdr3_nt: TGTGCCATCAGTGACAGCTTAGCCACTGAAGCTTTCTTT

clone_size: -
d_call: TRBD2
j_call: TRBJ2-7
v_call: TRBV10-1
cdr3_aa: CASNKREGDEQYF
cdr3_nt: TGCGCCAGCAATAAGCGGGAGGGCGACGAGCAGTACTTC

clone_size: -
d_call: -
j_call: TRBJ2-1
v_call: TRBV2
cdr3_aa: CASSELEWRYNEQFF
cdr3_nt: TGTGCCAGCAGTGAATTAGAATGGAGATACAATGAGCAGTTCTTC

clone_size: -
d_call: TRBD1
j_call: TRBJ1-1
v_call: TRBV14
cdr3_aa: CASSRPGQGAYEAFF
cdr3_nt: TGTGCCAGCAGCCGACCGGGACAGGGGGCTTATGAAGCTTTCTTT

clone_size: -
d_call: -
j_call: TRBJ2-7
v_call: TRBV7-9
cdr3_aa: CASSPHGLVEQYF
cdr3_nt: TGTGCCAGCAGCCCACATGGCCTAGTGGAGCAGTACTTC

clone_size: -
d_call: -
j_call: TRBJ2-7
v_call: TRBV12-5
cdr3_aa: CASGPDLLYEQYF
cdr3_nt: TGTGCTAGTGGTCCGGATCTTCTCTACGAGCAGTACTTC

clone_size: -
d_call: TRBD2
j_call: TRBJ2-2
v_call: TRBV27
cdr3_aa: CASSWGGSSTGELFF
cdr3_nt: TGTGCCAGCAGTTGGGGCGGGAGTAGTACCGGGGAGCTGTTTTTT

clone_size: -
d_call: TRBD1
j_call: TRBJ2-2
v_call: TRBV11-2
cdr3_aa: CASSSPSQGANTGELFF
cdr3_nt: TGTGCCAGCAGCTCCCCCTCCCAGGGGGCGAACACCGGGGAGCTGTTTTTT

clone_size: -
d_call: TRBD1
j_call: TRBJ1-1
v_call: TRBV5-6
cdr3_aa: CASSHQDRAWAFF
cdr3_nt: TGTGCCAGCAGCCACCAGGACAGGGCGTGGGCTTTCTTT

clone_size: -
d_call: -
j_call: TRBJ2-7
v_call: TRBV27
cdr3_aa: CASSKGRLYEQYF
cdr3_nt: TGTGCCAGCAGTAAGGGGAGGCTCTACGAGCAGTACTTC

clone_size: -
d_call: -
j_call: TRBJ2-4
v_call: TRBV11-3
cdr3_aa: CASSLGGGWSKNIQYF
cdr3_nt: TGTGCCAGCAGCTTAGGAGGGGGATGGAGCAAAAACATTCAGTACTTC

clone_size: -
d_call: -
j_call: TRBJ2-5
v_call: TRBV2
cdr3_aa: CASSDRWETQYF
cdr3_nt: TGTGCCAGCAGTGATCGGTGGGAGACCCAGTACTTC

clone_size: -
d_call: TRBD2
j_call: TRBJ2-7
v_call: TRBV3-1/TRBV3-2
cdr3_aa: CASSPTRTSGNSGNEQYF
cdr3_nt: TGTGCCAGCAGCCCCACCCGGACTAGCGGGAATTCGGGAAACGAGCAGTACTTC

clone_size: -
d_call: TRBD2
j_call: TRBJ2-5
v_call: TRBV9
cdr3_aa: CASSVALVTGLAGGQETQYF
cdr3_nt: TGTGCCAGCAGCGTAGCGTTGGTTACGGGACTAGCGGGAGGTCAAGAGACCCAGTACTTC

clone_size: -
d_call: -
j_call: TRBJ1-1
v_call: TRBV30
cdr3_aa: CAGGGSQWAEAFF
cdr3_nt: TGTGCCGGGGGGGGGTCCCAGTGGGCTGAAGCTTTCTTT

clone_size: once
d_call: TRBD2
j_call: TRBJ2-1
v_call: TRBV5-1
cdr3_aa: CASSLDGRVDNEQFF
cdr3_nt: TGCGCCAGCAGCTTGGACGGGAGGGTCGACAATGAGCAGTTCTTC

clone_size: -
d_call: -
j_call: TRBJ1-1
v_call: TRBV4-2
cdr3_aa: CASSQEVRQQNTEAFF
cdr3_nt: TGTGCCAGCAGCCAAGAGGTTCGGCAGCAAAACACTGAAGCTTTCTTT

clone_size: -
d_call: -
j_call: TRBJ1-4
v_call: TRBV7-8
cdr3_aa: CASSWTDQGKEKLFF
cdr3_nt: TGTGCCAGCAGCTGGACAGATCAGGGAAAAGAAAAACTGTTTTTT

clone_size: -
d_call: -
j_call: TRBJ1-1
v_call: TRBV10-1
cdr3_aa: CASSESGTWNTEAFF
cdr3_nt: TGCGCCAGCAGTGAGTCCGGGACATGGAACACTGAAGCTTTCTTT

clone_size: -
d_call: -
j_call: TRBJ2-1
v_call: TRBV6-5
cdr3_aa: CATLRYEQFF
cdr3_nt: TGTGCCACCCTGAGATATGAGCAGTTCTTC

clone_size: -
d_call: -
j_call: TRBJ2-2
v_call: TRBV5-1
cdr3_aa: CASSWGQNTGELFF
cdr3_nt: TGCGCCAGCAGCTGGGGACAGAACACCGGGGAGCTGTTTTTT

clone_size: -
d_call: -
j_call: TRBJ1-5
v_call: TRBV10-3
cdr3_aa: CAISESGQPQHF
cdr3_nt: TGTGCCATCAGTGAGTCGGGACAGCCCCAGCATTTT

clone_size: -
d_call: -
j_call: TRBJ2-5
v_call: TRBV5-1
cdr3_aa: CASSFAGQETQYF
cdr3_nt: TGCGCCAGCAGCTTCGCAGGCCAAGAGACCCAGTACTTC

clone_size: -
d_call: -
j_call: TRBJ1-1
v_call: TRBV30
cdr3_aa: CAWSVGGNTEAFF
cdr3_nt: TGTGCCTGGAGTGTGGGGGGTAATACTGAAGCTTTCTTT

clone_size: -
d_call: -
j_call: TRBJ2-5
v_call: TRBV6-5
cdr3_aa: CASSYSIGGETQYF
cdr3_nt: TGTGCCAGCAGTTACTCGATCGGGGGCGAGACCCAGTACTTC

clone_size: -
d_call: -
j_call: TRBJ1-3
v_call: TRBV6-1
cdr3_aa: CASSEQNGNTIYF
cdr3_nt: TGTGCCAGCAGTGAACAAAATGGAAACACCATATATTTT

clone_size: -
d_call: -
j_call: TRBJ2-1
v_call: TRBV3-1/TRBV3-2
cdr3_aa: CASSQDLWGVGNEQFF
cdr3_nt: TGTGCCAGCAGCCAAGATTTGTGGGGGGTCGGCAATGAGCAGTTCTTC

clone_size: few
d_call: TRBD1
j_call: TRBJ1-5
v_call: TRBV4-2
cdr3_aa: CASSQEAGQGIQPQHF
cdr3_nt: TGTGCCAGCAGCCAAGAAGCGGGACAGGGAATTCAGCCCCAGCATTTT

clone_size: once
d_call: -
j_call: TRBJ2-4
v_call: TRBV5-1
cdr3_aa: CASGDGTDLHIQYF
cdr3_nt: TGCGCCAGCGGGGACGGTACGGACCTCCACATTCAGTACTTC

clone_size: -
d_call: -
j_call: TRBJ1-2
v_call: TRBV5-1
cdr3_aa: CASSLDETPYGYTF
cdr3_nt: TGCGCCAGCAGCTTGGACGAAACCCCATATGGCTACACCTTC

clone_size: -
d_call: -
j_call: TRBJ1-1
v_call: TRBV24-1
cdr3_aa: CATSGKGGTEAFF
cdr3_nt: TGTGCCACCAGTGGAAAGGGAGGGACTGAAGCTTTCTTT

clone_size: -
d_call: -
j_call: TRBJ1-2
v_call: TRBV6-1
cdr3_aa: CASSEAGVWGPNYGYTF
cdr3_nt: TGTGCCAGCAGTGAAGCCGGGGTTTGGGGCCCTAACTATGGCTACACCTTC

clone_size: -
d_call: -
j_call: TRBJ2-4
v_call: TRBV3-1/TRBV3-2
cdr3_aa: CASSQAKNIQYF
cdr3_nt: TGTGCCAGCAGCCAAGCCAAAAACATTCAGTACTTC

clone_size: -
d_call: -
j_call: TRBJ1-1
v_call: TRBV29-1
cdr3_aa: CSVEVQRTEAFF
cdr3_nt: TGCAGCGTTGAAGTCCAGCGGACTGAAGCTTTCTTT

clone_size: -
d_call: -
j_call: TRBJ2-7
v_call: TRBV27
cdr3_aa: CASSLSPEYEQYF
cdr3_nt: TGTGCCAGCAGTTTATCGCCAGAATACGAGCAGTACTTC

clone_size: -
d_call: -
j_call: TRBJ2-1
v_call: TRBV21-1
cdr3_aa: CASSKGTSGRIMDEQFF
cdr3_nt: TGTGCCAGCAGCAAGGGGACTAGCGGGAGAATTATGGATGAGCAGTTCTTC

clone_size: -
d_call: TRBD1
j_call: TRBJ1-2
v_call: TRBV5-1
cdr3_aa: CASSPGQLRDGYTF
cdr3_nt: TGCGCCAGCAGCCCGGGACAGCTGAGGGATGGCTACACCTTC

clone_size: -
d_call: -
j_call: TRBJ2-7
v_call: TRBV6-4
cdr3_aa: CASSDPRRGIGYEQYF
cdr3_nt: TGTGCCAGCAGTGACCCTAGGAGGGGAATTGGGTACGAGCAGTACTTC

clone_size: -
d_call: -
j_call: TRBJ2-7
v_call: TRBV6-2/TRBV6-3
cdr3_aa: CASSYRQGNEQYF
cdr3_nt: TGTGCCAGCAGTTACCGTCAGGGTAACGAGCAGTACTTC

clone_size: -
d_call: TRBD2
j_call: TRBJ2-1
v_call: TRBV11-3
cdr3_aa: CASSFAGAAVNEQFF
cdr3_nt: TGTGCCAGCAGCTTTGCGGGAGCGGCTGTCAATGAGCAGTTCTTC